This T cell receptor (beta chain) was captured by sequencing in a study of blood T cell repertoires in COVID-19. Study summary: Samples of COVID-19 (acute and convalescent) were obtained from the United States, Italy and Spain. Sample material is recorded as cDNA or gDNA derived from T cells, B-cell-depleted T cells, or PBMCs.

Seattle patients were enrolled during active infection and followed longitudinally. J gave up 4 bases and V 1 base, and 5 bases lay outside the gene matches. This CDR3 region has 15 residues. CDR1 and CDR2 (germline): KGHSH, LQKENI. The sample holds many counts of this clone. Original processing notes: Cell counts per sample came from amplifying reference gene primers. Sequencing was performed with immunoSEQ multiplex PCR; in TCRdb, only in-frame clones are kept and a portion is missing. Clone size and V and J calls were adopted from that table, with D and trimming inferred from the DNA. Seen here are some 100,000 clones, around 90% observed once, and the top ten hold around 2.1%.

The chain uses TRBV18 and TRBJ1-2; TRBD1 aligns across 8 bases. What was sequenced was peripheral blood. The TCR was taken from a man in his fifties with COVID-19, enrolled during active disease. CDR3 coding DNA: TGTGCCAGCTCACCACTGACAGGGGCGGTCTATGGCTACACCTTC. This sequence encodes CASSPLTGAVYGYTF.